This T cell receptor (beta chain) was observed in a study of naive and memory T cell subsets. Unmatched junction bases numbered 9, after V lost 8 bases and J lost 3 bases. Germline lookup yields CDR1 LGHNT and CDR2 FRNRAP. The CDR3 runs to 15 residues. The library had UMIs added by 3' ligation of an oligonucleotide to TCR cDNA. This clonotype was observed a handful of times. Ligated cDNA underwent four rounds of PCR with nested alpha and beta constant region primers and SP2. TCRdb analysed the 5' RACE reads with MiXCR anew, one entry per CDR3 protein. The repertoire consists of 50,000 to 60,000 distinct CDR3 sequences, with about 8.3% occurring once and the leading ten covering over 8%.

V gene TRBV12-5 combines with J gene TRBJ2-1, with 8 bases identical to TRBD2. The sequence came from a female donor in good health. CDR3 region: CASRGVAGGYNEQFF. The CDR3 region has the DNA TGTGCTAGTAGAGGAGTGGCGGGGGGCTACAATGAGCAGTTCTTC. Together with reference TRBV12-5 and TRBJ2-1, the CDR3 gives the full variable domain: DARVTQTPRHKVTEMGQEVTMRCQPILGHNTVFWYRQTMMQGLELLAYFRNRAPLDDSGMPKDRFSAEMPDATLATLKIQPSEPRDSAVYFCASRGVAGGYNEQFFGPGTRLTVL.